This TCR beta chain derives from a study of blood T cell repertoires in COVID-19. Across the whole study: The United States, Italy and Spain supplied acute and convalescent COVID-19 samples. PBMCs, B-cell-depleted T cells, or T cells provided the cDNA or gDNA that made up the material.

Under the authors' procedure: For nucleated cells, counts were estimated from reference gene primer amplification. The assay was immunoSEQ multiplex PCR, and TCRdb's table has in-frame clones only and misses some. D and trimming were read from the DNA, whereas the V and J calls and clone size are those reported in that table. This table has about 90,000 clones, 80% appearing once. CDR1 and CDR2 from the germline V gene are SGHRS and YFSETQ. V was pared by 4 bases and J by 6 bases, with 4 bases of the junction left unmatched. The CDR3 runs 13 residues. The sequence derives from a woman in her seventies with acute or convalescent COVID-19. The rearrangement joins TRBV5-1 to TRBJ2-1, with 7 bases that match TRBD1. The sample comprised peripheral blood. CDR3 nucleotides: TGCGCCAGCAGCATGGGACAGAGCAATGAGCAGTTCTTC. As protein: CASSMGQSNEQFF.